The rows below give T cell receptor beta chains drawn from one sample of a study of blood T cell repertoires in COVID-19. TCRdb's table, derived via immunoSEQ multiplex PCR, lists solely in-frame clones and lacks some. The sample has just over 150,000 clones, around nine tenths seen once; the top ten hold about 6.6%. What was sequenced was PBMCs or T cells enriched from blood (not recorded which). The source is a woman aged 45-65 years who had recovered from COVID-19. The CDR3 runs from the conserved cysteine through the conserved F or W. Fields, in order: CDR3 DNA, CDR3 protein, clone size, D gene, V gene, J gene. D genes are given only for firm matches. Expanded clones get a size class; other rows say once, few or many, or leave the size out.

cdr3_nt: TGTGCCAGCAGGGACAGCCCTAATGAAAAACTGTTTTTT
cdr3_aa: CASRDSPNEKLFF
clone_size: NA
d_call: NA
v_call: TRBV12-3/TRBV12-4
j_call: TRBJ1-4

cdr3_nt: TGTGCCAGCAGTTACGTCGGGGGCAATCAGCCCCAGCATTTT
cdr3_aa: CASSYVGGNQPQHF
clone_size: NA
d_call: NA
v_call: TRBV6-5
j_call: TRBJ1-5

cdr3_nt: TGCGCCAGCAGCTTGGAGGGCAGGGGAGCTTTCTTT
cdr3_aa: CASSLEGRGAFF
clone_size: NA
d_call: NA
v_call: TRBV5-1
j_call: TRBJ1-1

cdr3_nt: TGTGCCAGCAGCCTCCCGGGACAGGGGGCCAACTATGGCTACACCTTC
cdr3_aa: CASSLPGQGANYGYTF
clone_size: NA
d_call: TRBD1
v_call: TRBV3-1/TRBV3-2
j_call: TRBJ1-2

cdr3_nt: TGTGCCAGCAGTAGCAGTTGGGAGGGAAAACTGTTTTTT
cdr3_aa: CASSSSWEGKLFF
clone_size: NA
d_call: NA
v_call: TRBV2
j_call: TRBJ1-4

cdr3_nt: TGTGCCAGCAGTTACGGTCAGGGGCGCCCCACCAACTACAATGAGCAGTTCTTC
cdr3_aa: CASSYGQGRPTNYNEQFF
clone_size: NA
d_call: NA
v_call: TRBV6-2/TRBV6-3
j_call: TRBJ2-1

cdr3_nt: TGTGCCAGTAAAGTAGGGGGGAACACTGAAGCTTTCTTT
cdr3_aa: CASKVGGNTEAFF
clone_size: NA
d_call: NA
v_call: TRBV19
j_call: TRBJ1-1

cdr3_nt: TGTGCCAGCAGCATCCCCCGCGGGGCATCCTACGAGCAGTACTTC
cdr3_aa: CASSIPRGASYEQYF
clone_size: NA
d_call: NA
v_call: TRBV5-4
j_call: TRBJ2-7

cdr3_nt: TGTGCCAGCAGCCAAGCGGGGGTTTACAATGAGCAGTTCTTC
cdr3_aa: CASSQAGVYNEQFF
clone_size: NA
d_call: NA
v_call: TRBV14
j_call: TRBJ2-1

cdr3_nt: TGTGCCAGTAGCCAAGTGGCCGGGAGCAATCAGCCCCAGCATTTT
cdr3_aa: CASSQVAGSNQPQHF
clone_size: once
d_call: NA
v_call: TRBV19
j_call: TRBJ1-5

cdr3_nt: TGTGCTAGCAGCTTGGGACAGTACTACGAGCAGTACTTC
cdr3_aa: CASSLGQYYEQYF
clone_size: NA
d_call: TRBD1
v_call: TRBV7-7
j_call: TRBJ2-7

cdr3_nt: TGTGCCTGGAGTCGGGACAGGGTGAGAAATGAGCAGTTCTTC
cdr3_aa: CAWSRDRVRNEQFF
clone_size: NA
d_call: TRBD1
v_call: TRBV30
j_call: TRBJ2-1

cdr3_nt: TGTGCCAGCAGCTCTGGGCCCCTTCACACTGAAGCTTTCTTT
cdr3_aa: CASSSGPLHTEAFF
clone_size: NA
d_call: NA
v_call: TRBV7-9
j_call: TRBJ1-1

cdr3_nt: TGTGCCAGCAGCTTGAGGGCGGGGTATGGCTACACCTTC
cdr3_aa: CASSLRAGYGYTF
clone_size: NA
d_call: NA
v_call: TRBV5-5
j_call: TRBJ1-2

cdr3_nt: TGTGCCAGCAGCCAAGATACCAGCGGGGGACCAACAGATACGCAGTATTTT
cdr3_aa: CASSQDTSGGPTDTQYF
clone_size: NA
d_call: TRBD2
v_call: TRBV4-2
j_call: TRBJ2-3

cdr3_nt: TGTGCCAGCAGTTCCCCCAAGGGACAGTCCTACGAGCAGTACTTC
cdr3_aa: CASSSPKGQSYEQYF
clone_size: NA
d_call: TRBD1
v_call: TRBV6-6
j_call: TRBJ2-7

cdr3_nt: TGCGCCAGCAGCTTGTTTAGCGGGGGGTCGGAGGAGCAGTACTTC
cdr3_aa: CASSLFSGGSEEQYF
clone_size: NA
d_call: TRBD2
v_call: TRBV5-1
j_call: TRBJ2-7

cdr3_nt: TGTGCCAGCAGCCCCGGACAGGGTCGAGGCACTGAAGCTTTCTTT
cdr3_aa: CASSPGQGRGTEAFF
clone_size: NA
d_call: TRBD1
v_call: TRBV5-4
j_call: TRBJ1-1

cdr3_nt: TGTGCCAGCAGCTCCGGACTAGTCACAGATACGCAGTATTTT
cdr3_aa: CASSSGLVTDTQYF
clone_size: NA
d_call: TRBD2
v_call: TRBV7-3
j_call: TRBJ2-3

cdr3_nt: TGTGCCAGCAGCTCTCCCTCGACTAGCGGGGGAAAGGAGACCCAGTACTTC
cdr3_aa: CASSSPSTSGGKETQYF
clone_size: NA
d_call: TRBD2
v_call: TRBV11-3
j_call: TRBJ2-5

cdr3_nt: TGTGCCAGCAGCTTACTCGGAGGATGGACTAGCGGGGCCAATGAGCAGTTCTTC
cdr3_aa: CASSLLGGWTSGANEQFF
clone_size: few
d_call: TRBD2
v_call: TRBV11-2
j_call: TRBJ2-1

cdr3_nt: TGTGCCAGCAGCCTCCAGGACAGGGCGAGCTACGAGCAGTACTTC
cdr3_aa: CASSLQDRASYEQYF
clone_size: NA
d_call: TRBD1
v_call: TRBV9
j_call: TRBJ2-7

cdr3_nt: TGTGCCACCAGTGATTTCCGACAGGGTGAGAAGACCCAGTACTTC
cdr3_aa: CATSDFRQGEKTQYF
clone_size: NA
d_call: TRBD1
v_call: TRBV24-1
j_call: TRBJ2-5

cdr3_nt: TGTGCCAGCAGTTTTCGTCAGGGCCATCAGCCCCAGCATTTT
cdr3_aa: CASSFRQGHQPQHF
clone_size: NA
d_call: NA
v_call: TRBV27
j_call: TRBJ1-5

cdr3_nt: TGTGCCAGCAGCCGATCCGGGACAGGGGCAGCCAAAAACATTCAGTACTTC
cdr3_aa: CASSRSGTGAAKNIQYF
clone_size: NA
d_call: TRBD1
v_call: TRBV4-2
j_call: TRBJ2-4

cdr3_nt: TGTGCCAGCAGCTTGATTGACAGGGATAACTATGGCTACACCTTC
cdr3_aa: CASSLIDRDNYGYTF
clone_size: NA
d_call: TRBD1
v_call: TRBV7-9
j_call: TRBJ1-2

cdr3_nt: TGTGCCAACTCAGGGCCCGGAGCCGGGGAGCTGTTTTTT
cdr3_aa: CANSGPGAGELFF
clone_size: once
d_call: NA
v_call: TRBV7-9
j_call: TRBJ2-2

cdr3_nt: TGTGCCAGCAGCTTTCATACAAGACTCTATGGCTACACCTTC
cdr3_aa: CASSFHTRLYGYTF
clone_size: NA
d_call: NA
v_call: TRBV7-2
j_call: TRBJ1-2

cdr3_nt: TGCGCCAGCAGCCCACACAGCACTGTGCAAGAGACCCAGTACTTC
cdr3_aa: CASSPHSTVQETQYF
clone_size: NA
d_call: NA
v_call: TRBV5-1
j_call: TRBJ2-5

cdr3_nt: TGCGCCAGCAGCTTGGTTACTACAGGCGCCTACGAGCAGTACTTC
cdr3_aa: CASSLVTTGAYEQYF
clone_size: NA
d_call: NA
v_call: TRBV5-1
j_call: TRBJ2-7

cdr3_nt: TGTGCCAGCAGTTCAGGCGGGGGGATCCCAGATACGCAGTATTTT
cdr3_aa: CASSSGGGIPDTQYF
clone_size: few
d_call: TRBD2
v_call: TRBV6-5
j_call: TRBJ2-3

cdr3_nt: TGTGCCAGCAGCGCGGAGGGGGGGAACGCTGAAGCTTTCTTT
cdr3_aa: CASSAEGGNAEAFF
clone_size: NA
d_call: NA
v_call: TRBV9
j_call: TRBJ1-1

cdr3_nt: TGTGCCAGCAGCTTTGGGACTAGCGGGGTAGAGACCCAGTACTTC
cdr3_aa: CASSFGTSGVETQYF
clone_size: NA
d_call: TRBD2
v_call: TRBV11-3
j_call: TRBJ2-5

cdr3_nt: TGTGCCAGCAGCGTCGGGGCGGGGAACCTGAACACTGAAGCTTTCTTT
cdr3_aa: CASSVGAGNLNTEAFF
clone_size: NA
d_call: NA
v_call: TRBV9
j_call: TRBJ1-1

cdr3_nt: TGTGCCAGCAGCTTGTTAGGGGGCACAGATACGCAGTATTTT
cdr3_aa: CASSLLGGTDTQYF
clone_size: NA
d_call: NA
v_call: TRBV5-8
j_call: TRBJ2-3

cdr3_nt: TGTGCCAGCAGTTTCCCCGGGGAGACCCAGTACTTC
cdr3_aa: CASSFPGETQYF
clone_size: NA
d_call: NA
v_call: TRBV27
j_call: TRBJ2-5

cdr3_nt: TGTGCTAGTGGATTGGGCGTGAACACTGAAGCTTTCTTT
cdr3_aa: CASGLGVNTEAFF
clone_size: once
d_call: NA
v_call: TRBV12-5
j_call: TRBJ1-1

cdr3_nt: TGTGCCAGCTCCGGCCGGGGCTACGAGCAGTACTTC
cdr3_aa: CASSGRGYEQYF
clone_size: few
d_call: NA
v_call: TRBV6-6
j_call: TRBJ2-7

cdr3_nt: TGTGCCAGCAGCCAAGACAGGTTCCAAGAGACCCAGTACTTC
cdr3_aa: CASSQDRFQETQYF
clone_size: once
d_call: NA
v_call: TRBV5-6
j_call: TRBJ2-5

cdr3_nt: TGTGCCAGCAGCGTAGGACAGGACCACACAGATACGCAGTATTTT
cdr3_aa: CASSVGQDHTDTQYF
clone_size: NA
d_call: TRBD1
v_call: TRBV6-5
j_call: TRBJ2-3

cdr3_nt: TGTGCCAGCAGTTACTCGTCCCCCCAGGGGAAAGCTTTCTTT
cdr3_aa: CASSYSSPQGKAFF
clone_size: NA
d_call: NA
v_call: TRBV6-5
j_call: TRBJ1-1

cdr3_nt: TGCGCCAGCAGCTTCTCCGGACAGGGAGAGCGAGAGACCCAGTACTTC
cdr3_aa: CASSFSGQGERETQYF
clone_size: NA
d_call: TRBD1
v_call: TRBV5-1
j_call: TRBJ2-5

cdr3_nt: TGTGCCAGCACCAAGCGGGGGCCCTCTGGAAACACCATATATTTT
cdr3_aa: CASTKRGPSGNTIYF
clone_size: few
d_call: NA
v_call: TRBV5-6
j_call: TRBJ1-3

cdr3_nt: TGCGCCAGCAGCCTTGCAGCGACAGGGCCGAACACTGAAGCTTTCTTT
cdr3_aa: CASSLAATGPNTEAFF
clone_size: NA
d_call: TRBD1
v_call: TRBV4-1
j_call: TRBJ1-1